Presented here are 20 T cell receptor beta chains from one specimen sequenced in a study of regulatory T cells in long-lasting Graves disease. Researchers made TCR beta libraries by using iRepertoire HTBI primers and running Arm-PCR on CDR3 regions. Via MiXCR, TCRdb re-called the multiplex PCR reads, giving one row per CDR3 protein. The sample gives around 400,000 distinct CDR3 sequences, about 10% of which show up once; under 20% is in the top ten. Time point here: newly diagnosed GD, antithyroid drugs for less than 3 months. PBMCs provided the RNA from which the TCR library was made. This same sample was also part of a study on T cells in Graves' hyperthyroidism and ophthalmopathy.

Sequenced material: peripheral blood mononuclear cells (PBMCs), taken at new diagnosis, from a patient treated with antithyroid drugs. These TCRs come from a woman aged 18-35 years with Graves disease.

This clonotype was counted between two and nine times. CDR3: CASSYYGITGQVNQPQHF. CDR3 nucleotides: TGTGCCAGCAGTTACTACGGGATAACGGGACAGGTCAATCAGCCCCAGCATTTT. The chain joins TRBV6-5 to TRBJ1-5; 8 positions agree with TRBD1. This CDR3 contains 18 residues. Germline V CDR1 and CDR2: MNHEY, SVGAGI. Trimming removed 1 base from V and 3 bases from J; junction bases left unmatched: 11.

This clonotype has a count of ten or more. The chain combines TRBV7-9 with TRBJ2-2; a weak D match, TRBD2 (5 bases). Trimming shortened V by 1 base and J by 4 bases, and 7 bases separated the two germline ends. From germline, CDR1 is SEHNR and CDR2 FQNEAQ (reference sequence). This CDR3 is 14 amino acids long. CDR3 nucleotide sequence: TGTGCCAGCAGCTTAGAGGAGGCCACCGGGGAGCTGTTTTTT. This sequence encodes CASSLEEATGELFF.

This clonotype was counted only a few times. The junction and the germline gene differ at one end; a read error may be behind it. This chain connects TRBV7-9 to TRBJ2-2; 9 bases map to TRBD1. The CDR3 runs 16 residues. Germline CDR1 reads SEHNR; CDR2 reads FQNEAQ (reference sequence). CDR3 residues: CASTLRDRENTGELFF. CDR3 sequence (DNA): TGTGCCAGCACCTTAAGGGACAGGGAGAACACCGGGGAGCTGTTTTTT.

This clonotype was observed a handful of times. A much more abundant neighbour one base away suggests this may be a read error. As the CDR3 is not closed by the conserved phenylalanine or tryptophan, this likely results from a read error. In nucleotides, the CDR3 is TGTGCCAGCAGCCCGGCGACAAGACAGGGGGCAGGGGAGACCCAGTACTCC. It codes for CASSPATRQGAGETQYS. The chain has TRBV7-8 and TRBJ2-5, with TRBD1 matching 10 bases. The CDR3 totals 17 residues. The ends lost 5 bases at V and 5 bases at J; junction bases unmatched: 14. The germline V gene encodes CDR1 SGHVS and CDR2 FQNEAQ.

This clonotype occurred many times. The chain has TRBV27 and TRBJ2-1; 8 bases fit TRBD2. The CDR3 spans 16 residues. The J segment lost 2 bases and the V segment lost 6 bases, leaving 9 bases of the junction unmatched. Germline V gene data show CDR1 as MNHEY and CDR2 as SMNVEV (reference sequence). The CDR3 sequence is CASSRKRGRAYNEQFF. Written as DNA, the CDR3 is TGTGCCAGCAGCCGTAAGCGGGGGAGGGCCTACAATGAGCAGTTCTTC.

This clonotype came up many times. The rearrangement links TRBV12-3 or TRBV12-4 to TRBJ2-7; 9 bases are a match to TRBD1. CDR3 length: 15 amino acids. Trimming at V came to 4 bases and at J to 3 bases, leaving 7 bases not matched to a gene. CDR3 coding DNA: TGTGCCAGCAGTTCGGGACAGGGATGGGACTACGAGCAGTACGTC. Its translation is CASSSGQGWDYEQYV.

The rearrangement uses TRBV6-5 and TRBJ2-1; 14 nucleotides align to TRBD2. Germline loops: CDR1 MNHEY, CDR2 SVGAGI. J gave up 8 bases and V 2 bases, and 11 bases lay outside the gene matches. The CDR3 sequence is 18 residues long. The CDR3 loop reads CASSYVKTSGRVRDEQFF. The CDR3 region has the DNA TGTGCCAGCAGTTACGTTAAGACTAGCGGGAGGGTCCGCGATGAGCAGTTCTTC.

This clonotype was counted between two and nine times. The chain has TRBV20-1 and TRBJ1-1, with D maybe TRBD1 (5 bases). This CDR3 has 19 amino acids. Germline V gives CDR1 DFQATT, CDR2 SNEGSKA (reference sequence). Trimming stripped 3 bases from V and 3 bases from J, with 29 bases between. The CDR3 DNA reads TGCAGTGCTAGTTCCCCTGGGAGGGGTTTCTGGACACGGGACACTGAAGCTTTCTTT. Translation gives CSASSPGRGFWTRDTEAFF.

The chain combines TRBV30 with TRBJ2-1; D is perhaps TRBD2 (6 bases). CDR3 size: 13 residues. Looked up from germline, CDR1 is GTSNPN and CDR2 is SVGIG (reference sequence). Trimming removed 5 bases from V and 2 bases from J, with 10 bases in between. The CDR3: CAWLGGAYNEQFF. The CDR3 DNA sequence: TGTGCCTGGTTGGGAGGAGCCTACAATGAGCAGTTCTTC.

This clonotype has at least ten counts. This chain links TRBV6-1 with TRBJ1-2; D is ambiguous. The V end was cut by 2 bases, the J end by 4 bases, with 5 bases between. Germline V gene lookup returns CDR1 MNHNS and CDR2 SASEGT. The CDR3 length is 12 residues. DNA for the CDR3: TGTGCCAGCAGTGAAATCGGCTATGGCTACACCTTC. It is translated as CASSEIGYGYTF.

This clonotype was seen ten or more times. The V and J genes are TRBV7-2 and TRBJ2-3; D unresolved. Germline-derived CDR1 and CDR2 are SGHTA and FQGNSA. V lost 3 bases to trimming and J lost 5 bases, with 9 bases between them. CDR3 size: 13 residues. Written as DNA, the CDR3 is TGTGCCAGCAGCTTTCCAGCAGGAGATACGCAGTATTTT. It codes for CASSFPAGDTQYF.

There are many counts of this clonotype. The chain has TRBV28 and TRBJ1-3, with unresolved D. The ends were cut back, 5 bases at V and 5 bases at J, with 10 bases in the middle. Germline values: CDR1 MDHEN, CDR2 SYDVKM. The CDR3 loop spans 13 amino acids. This CDR3 reads CASSPGTRNTIYF. As DNA, the CDR3 is TGTGCCAGCAGTCCCGGCACGAGAAACACCATATATTTT.

In its sample, this clonotype was seen many times. The chain is built from TRBV7-9 and TRBJ2-1; 9 positions agree with TRBD1. There are 14 residues in the CDR3. With V trimmed by 5 bases and J by 6 bases, 5 bases remained unmatched. Germline CDR1 is SEHNR and CDR2 is FQNEAQ (reference sequence). The CDR3 DNA sequence: TGTGCCAGCAGCCGACCGGGACAGGGCAATGAGCAGTTCTTC. As protein: CASSRPGQGNEQFF.

This clonotype was seen a handful of times. A much larger clone lies one base from this, so it may be a read error. This chain uses TRBV7-2 with TRBJ2-7; TRBD1 is a possible D gene (6 bases). The length of the CDR3 is 15 residues. Germline CDR1 and CDR2: SGHTA and FQGNSA. The CDR3, as DNA: TGTGCCAGCAGCTACGCTAGGGGGTCTGACTACGAGCAGCACTTC. Translated: CASSYARGSDYEQHF.

CDR3 in amino acids: CASSQPKGGVPNTGELFF. The CDR3 region has the DNA TGCGCCAGCAGCCAACCCAAAGGGGGTGTACCGAACACCGGGGAGCTGTTTTTT. This chain joins TRBV4-1 and TRBJ2-2, with D possibly TRBD1 on 6 matching bases. The CDR3 totals 18 residues. Germline assignment: CDR1 MGHRA and CDR2 YSYEKL. V was cut by 2 bases and J by 0 bases, with 16 bases left in between.

This clonotype was counted ten times or more. This sequence joins TRBV3-1 and TRBJ2-7; D remains unclear. V lost 1 base and J 4 bases, leaving 14 bases between the germline ends. Germline-derived CDR1 and CDR2 are LGHDT and YNNKEL (reference sequence). The CDR3 totals 15 residues. The DNA of the CDR3 is TGTGCCAGCAGCCAAGGATTGGCGTCCCTATACGAGCAGTACTTC. Translating it yields CASSQGLASLYEQYF.

This clonotype was counted a few times. This chain links TRBV7-9 with TRBJ2-3; D unresolved. V gave up 2 bases and J gave up 14 bases, with 14 bases separating them. This CDR3 is built from 12 residues. Germline CDR1 SEHNR, CDR2 FQNEAQ (reference sequence). The CDR3 protein is CASSLRLTDPYF. For the CDR3, the DNA is TGTGCCAGCAGCTTAAGACTGACTGATCCGTATTTT.

This clonotype was counted ten times or more. The rearrangement uses TRBV4-3 and TRBJ2-2, with 7 bases that match TRBD2. The CDR3 has 17 residues. Germline lookup yields CDR1 LGHNA and CDR2 YSLEER. After removal of 0 bases from V and 2 bases from J, the junction contained 6 bases not matched to a gene. In DNA, the CDR3 is TGCGCCAGCAGCCAAGATCCCAGCGGGGTAAACACCGGGGAGCTGTTTTTT. Its translation: CASSQDPSGVNTGELFF.

The genes are TRBV7-2 and TRBJ1-5, with 9 nucleotides matching TRBD1. CDR1 and CDR2 from the germline V gene are SGHTA and FQGNSA. With 8 bases clipped from V and 0 bases from J, the junction kept 14 bases outside the gene matches. The CDR3 is made up of 18 amino acids. The DNA of the CDR3 is TGTGCCAGCCAGGGGGGGGACAGGGTCACTTATAGCAATCAGCCCCAGCATTTT. Its translation is CASQGGDRVTYSNQPQHF.

This clonotype was recorded many times. CDR3 residues: CASMQIGDTQYF. The CDR3 coding sequence is TGTGCCAGCATGCAGATAGGAGATACGCAGTATTTT. J is TRBJ2-3 and V is TRBV6-1; D remains unclear. V was clipped by 7 bases and J by 5 bases, with 10 bases between them. The germline V gene has CDR1 MNHNS and CDR2 SASEGT. The length of the CDR3 is 12 residues.